Listed here are 7 T cell receptor beta chains from one sample, sequenced in a study of T cell repertoires in cytomegalovirus infection. TCRdb passed the reads through MiXCR, listing each CDR3 protein once. Here the sample spans roughly 100,000 distinct CDR3 sequences, more than 15% being singletons. The sequenced sample consisted of PBMCs. These receptors all stem from a human donor in good health (CMV status not recorded). Some clones in this sample may be carry-over from other donors' samples.

The chain joins TRBV28 to TRBJ1-2, with D unclear. Trimming shortened V by 9 bases and J by 7 bases, and 18 bases separated the two germline ends. This CDR3 region has 13 residues. Germline V gene sequence: CDR1 MDHEN, CDR2 SYDVKM. The CDR3 coding sequence is TGTGCCAGTCGGGGTAGATTGGTCGGTGGCTACACCTTC. Translated, it gives CASRGRLVGGYTF.

The CDR3 DNA is TGCGCCAGCAGCCAAGAAATCGGGGTTGGACAGCCCCAGCATTTT. Its translation: CASSQEIGVGQPQHF. The rearrangement joins TRBV4-1 to TRBJ1-5; unclear D gene. The CDR3 is 15 residues long. Trimming removed 0 bases at V and 7 bases at J, with 13 bases between. Germline V gives CDR1 MGHRA, CDR2 YSYEKL.

The chain recombines TRBV20-1 with TRBJ2-5; no definite D call. The CDR3 contains 14 residues. CDR1 is DFQATT and CDR2 is SNEGSKA in the germline V gene (reference sequence). Between the trimmed V and J ends, which lost 6 bases and 2 bases, there was a span of 16 bases. The CDR3 DNA reads as TGCAGTGCCCAGCCCGCCGCAGATCAAGAGACCCAGTACTTC. As protein: CSAQPAADQETQYF.

This clonotype was observed many times. This rearrangement joins TRBV7-2 to TRBJ2-3; D uncertain. CDR3 length: 15 residues. V lost 5 bases, J lost 3 bases, and 15 bases lay in between. CDR1 and CDR2 (germline): SGHTA, FQGNSA. The CDR3 sequence: CASSPAFRPTDTQYF. In nucleotides, the CDR3 is TGTGCCAGCAGCCCGGCCTTTAGACCGACAGATACGCAGTATTTT. The full variable domain, rest sourced from reference TRBV7-2 and TRBJ2-3, is GAGVSQSPSNKVTEKGKDVELRCDPISGHTALYWYRQSLGQGLEFLIYFQGNSAPDKSGLPSDRFSAERTGGSVSTLTIQRTQQEDSAVYLCASSPAFRPTDTQYFGPGTRLTVL.

This clonotype has ten or more counts. The rearrangement uses TRBV12-5 and TRBJ1-4, with TRBD1 as a possible D gene (6 bases). The V end was cut by 4 bases, the J end by 7 bases, with 13 bases between. Germline CDR1 reads LGHNT; CDR2 reads FRNRAP. The CDR3 has 14 residues. The CDR3 spells CASGSGNRVEKLFF. The DNA for the CDR3 is TGTGCTAGTGGTTCCGGGAACAGGGTTGAAAAACTGTTTTTT.

In this sample, this clonotype turned up a few times. The chain couples TRBV12-3 or TRBV12-4 to TRBJ1-6; D may be TRBD1 (5 bases). V dropped 6 bases and J dropped 7 bases, with 13 bases sitting between them. The CDR3 covers 14 residues. The DNA for the CDR3 is TGTGCCAGCAGAACAGGAAAACCAAATTCACCCCTCCACTTT. Translated, it gives CASRTGKPNSPLHF.

This clonotype was counted ten times or more. This rearrangement joins TRBV7-2 to TRBJ1-4; D gene uncertain. CDR1 is SGHTA and CDR2 is FQGNSA in the germline V gene. The CDR3 is 14 residues long. With 2 bases removed from V and 4 bases from J, the gap between germline ends came to 8 bases. CDR3 DNA sequence: TGTGCCAGCAGCTTATCAGGAAGTAATGAAAAACTGTTTTTT. Its translation: CASSLSGSNEKLFF.